This TCR beta chain was profiled in a study of tumor-infiltrating lymphocytes in primary liver carcinoma. Co-extraction yielded RNA and DNA from around 18-30 mg of unsorted bulk tissue. With respect to this clonotype: A read error may produce the germline difference seen at one junction end.

CDR1 is SGHAT and CDR2 is FQNNGV in the germline V gene. This CDR3 is built from 16 residues. The input was 500 ng total RNA; TCR beta cDNA was made from it with a constant-region primer. Three nested multiplex PCR rounds, a slightly modified ARM-PCR method, built the TCR beta libraries. Researchers ran the first two PCR rounds for roughly 11 cycles each with TRBV1-TRBV30 forward primers and a C-beta reverse primer. TCRdb analysed the multiplex PCR reads with MiXCR anew, one entry per CDR3 protein. The sample records about 22,000 distinct CDR3 sequences, around 80% being singletons. V usage is TRBV11-2 and J usage is TRBJ2-2; no clear D gene. Sequenced input: liver tumor tissue from sampling region 2. Subset denoted: tumor region T2, inferior pole. The sequence was obtained from a woman aged 25 to 39 with primary liver carcinoma and hepatitis B virus infection. The CDR3 nucleotides read TGTGTCAGCAACCCCGATCCCCAATTGAACACCAGGGAGCTGTTTTTT. The encoded protein is CVSNPDPQLNTRELFF.